What follows are 17 T cell receptor beta chains derived from one specimen sequenced in a study of blood T cells in healthy people across ages. Combining a sample-barcoded 5' primer with a J-beta primer mix, a second PCR ran for about 7 to 11 cycles. TCRdb reprocessed the 5' RACE reads via MiXCR and lists one record per CDR3 protein. The sample includes under 700,000 distinct CDR3 sequences, under 30% of them seen just once. The same specimen was also included in a second study, on T cells of mothers and their children.

Sequencing was done on a sample of blood. The receptors shown here come from a boy aged 5-17 years in good health.

J is TRBJ2-5 and V is TRBV7-2; tentative D call: TRBD2 (5 bases). The tail of the sequence fits TRBJ2-1 better, so the J call may be wrong. Per germline, CDR1 SGHTA and CDR2 FQGNSA. CDR3 length: 13 amino acids. The CDR3: CASSWTSAGEQFF. The DNA of the CDR3 is TGTGCCAGCAGCTGGACCTCGGCGGGTGAGCAGTTCTTC.

This clonotype has a handful of counts. This chain connects TRBV29-1 to TRBJ1-1; D might be TRBD1 (6 bases). This CDR3 spans 14 amino acids. Germline V CDR1 and CDR2: SQVTM, ANQGSEA. V lost 5 bases and J 4 bases, leaving 17 bases between the germline ends. CDR3 sequence: CSVKSGVVGTEAFF. The CDR3 bases are TGCAGCGTTAAGTCAGGGGTCGTGGGCACTGAAGCTTTCTTT.

This clonotype was observed a few times. Germline is not matched at one junction end, which may reflect a read error. The chain is built from TRBV2 and TRBJ2-1; TRBD1 is a possible D gene (6 bases). Germline V gene sequence: CDR1 SNHLY, CDR2 FYNNEI. This CDR3 region has 15 residues. The CDR3 reads CANSVTQGRPTGWFF. CDR3 nucleotide sequence: TGTGCCAACAGTGTTACACAGGGTCGACCTACCGGATGGTTCTTC.

The chain is built from TRBV24-1 and TRBJ2-7; TRBD2 might be the D (6 bases). Germline assignment: CDR1 KGHDR and CDR2 SFDVKD. Trimming took off 5 bases at V and 5 bases at J, with 9 bases between the two ends. This CDR3 region has 12 residues. The CDR3 sequence is CATSGGVDEQYF. As DNA, the CDR3 is TGTGCCACCAGTGGCGGGGTCGACGAGCAGTACTTC.

Written as DNA, the CDR3 is TGTGCCACCGGGACAGGGCCCTCCCTCTGGGCCAACGTCCTGACTTTC. Translation gives CATGTGPSLWANVLTF. The chain carries TRBV28 and TRBJ2-6; 9 nucleotides align to TRBD1. Losses at the gene ends were 10 bases for V and 5 bases for J; bases not matched to a gene: 12. The CDR3 consists of 16 residues. Germline CDR1 and CDR2: MDHEN and SYDVKM.

The chain couples TRBV5-4 to TRBJ1-2; TRBD1 matches at 7 bases. This CDR3 has 13 residues. Germline CDR1 and CDR2: SGHNT and YYREEE (reference sequence). With V trimmed by 4 bases and J by 6 bases, 6 bases remained unmatched. The CDR3 sequence: CASSPWTGDGYTF. The CDR3 bases are TGTGCCAGCAGCCCCTGGACAGGAGATGGCTACACCTTC.

The genes are TRBV29-1 and TRBJ2-2; the match to TRBD2 covers 7 bases. The germline gives CDR1 SQVTM, CDR2 ANQGSEA. Trimming removed 1 base from V and 3 bases from J; junction bases left unmatched: 5. The CDR3 contains 15 residues. CDR3 region: CSVEVPRGYTGELFF. In DNA form, the CDR3 reads TGCAGCGTTGAAGTCCCGCGGGGGTACACCGGGGAGCTGTTTTTT.

This sequence joins TRBV7-2 and TRBJ2-7, with unresolved D. The CDR3 totals 15 residues. V dropped 1 base and J dropped 0 bases, with 10 bases sitting between them. Germline CDR1 SGHTA, CDR2 FQGNSA. CDR3 bases: TGTGCCAGCAGCTTAGAGGGCGGCCTCTCCTACGAGCAGTACTTC. Protein: CASSLEGGLSYEQYF.

The V and J genes are TRBV7-8 and TRBJ2-5; D remains ambiguous. The J call may be faulty, since TRBJ2-1 better matches the DNA end. In germline, CDR1 is SGHVS, CDR2 FQNEAQ. The CDR3 contains 12 residues. The CDR3 spells CASSLVLKEQFF. In DNA, the CDR3 is TGTGCCAGCAGCCTAGTCTTGAAGGAGCAGTTCTTC.

The chain couples TRBV12-5 to TRBJ1-1, with D unresolved. Germline V gene lookup returns CDR1 LGHNT and CDR2 FRNRAP. This CDR3 has 13 residues. The V gene lost 7 bases and the J gene lost 1 base, with 10 bases spanning the gap. CDR3 DNA sequence: TGTGCTAGTGCCCATACAGCGAACACTGAAGCTTTCTTT. Encoded protein: CASAHTANTEAFF.

This CDR3 is CASSRDGNEQFF. The CDR3 bases are TGTGCCAGCTCTCGAGACGGTAATGAGCAGTTCTTC. The chain carries TRBV6-6 and TRBJ2-5; no definite D call. With the DNA end fitting TRBJ2-1 better, the J assignment may be wrong. This CDR3 has 12 amino acids. Per germline, CDR1 MNHNY and CDR2 SVGAGI (reference sequence).

This chain joins TRBV14 and TRBJ1-2; weak D call: TRBD1 (6 bases). V was clipped by 0 bases and J by 0 bases, with 14 bases between them. Germline V gene data show CDR1 as SGHDN and CDR2 as FVKESK. The CDR3 has 17 amino acids. The CDR3 bases are TGTGCCAGCAGCCAAGATGTCCAGGGGATAACTAACTATGGCTACACCTTC. It translates to CASSQDVQGITNYGYTF.

The CDR3 nucleotides read TGTGCCAGCAGTCCCCCTTTGACTAGCGGGGAACAAGAGACCCAGTACTTC. Its protein product is CASSPPLTSGEQETQYF. The V gene is TRBV12-3 or TRBV12-4, the J gene TRBJ2-5, with 11 bases fitting TRBD2. CDR3 length: 17 residues. V lost 5 bases, J lost 2 bases, and 10 bases stayed unmatched.

In its sample, this clonotype was seen a few times. This sequence joins TRBV20-1 and TRBJ2-4, with D possibly being TRBD1 or TRBD2 (5 bases each). The CDR3 totals 13 residues. The V end was cut by 6 bases, the J end by 4 bases, with 13 bases between. Germline CDR1 and CDR2: DFQATT and SNEGSKA (reference sequence). CDR3 amino acids: CSAPWDGKNIQYF. The CDR3 nucleotides read TGCAGTGCCCCCTGGGACGGGAAAAACATTCAGTACTTC.

The V and J genes are TRBV7-9 and TRBJ2-5, with 12 bases that match TRBD2. This CDR3 is 19 amino acids long. Trimming removed 6 bases from V and 5 bases from J; junction bases left unmatched: 19. CDR1 is SEHNR and CDR2 is FQNEAQ in the germline V gene (reference sequence). CDR3: CASRQPGESSGGAYETQYF. As DNA, the CDR3 is TGTGCCAGCAGACAACCAGGAGAATCTAGCGGGGGGGCCTATGAGACCCAGTACTTC.

This chain joins TRBV5-5 and TRBJ2-5; 9 nucleotides match TRBD2. Germline CDR1 reads SGHKS; CDR2 reads YYEKEE (reference sequence). CDR3 length: 15 amino acids. The V gene end was trimmed by 5 bases and the J gene end by 1 base; junction bases not matched to a gene: 6. DNA for the CDR3: TGTGCCAGCAGAAATAGCGGGGGTTCCCAAGAGACCCAGTACTTC. As protein: CASRNSGGSQETQYF.

This clonotype was counted between two and nine times. V gene TRBV5-1 combines with J gene TRBJ1-6; D is perhaps TRBD1 (5 bases). Trimming pared 0 bases from V and 9 bases from J, leaving 19 bases between. The CDR3 spans 17 residues. Germline assignment: CDR1 SGHRS and CDR2 YFSETQ. The CDR3 is CASSLVRQGLSGSPLHF. CDR3 bases: TGCGCCAGCAGCTTGGTTCGTCAGGGATTGAGTGGTTCACCCCTCCACTTT. Full variable domain (missing parts from reference TRBV5-1 and TRBJ1-6): KAGVTQTPRYLIKTRGQQVTLSCSPISGHRSVSWYQQTPGQGLQFLFEYFSETQRNKGNFPGRFSGRQFSNSRSEMNVSTLELGDSALYLCASSLVRQGLSGSPLHFGNGTRLTVT.